These T cell receptor beta chains were read from a single sample in a study of T cell repertoires in cytomegalovirus infection. In TCRdb, the reads were re-called with MiXCR into one record per CDR3 protein. The sample holds more than 200,000 distinct CDR3 sequences, less than 9.5% seen once. Material for sequencing was PBMCs. These receptors all come from a human donor in good health (CMV status not recorded). Some clones in this sample may be carry-over from other donors' samples. Each CDR3 is given with its conserved first and last residue.

j_call	v_call	cdr3_aa
TRBJ2-5	TRBV23-1	CASSHSGQGERKETQYF
TRBJ1-1	TRBV7-2	CAATSAANTEAFF
TRBJ1-6	TRBV2	CASSGTRTDNSPLHF
TRBJ2-3	TRBV7-2	CASSSQVDTQYF
TRBJ1-3	TRBV7-9	CASSFSGALAGNTIYF
TRBJ2-7	TRBV20-1	CSAKLGLAGAYEQYF
TRBJ1-2	TRBV7-2	CASRPDRVSYGYTF
TRBJ2-5	TRBV4-3	CASSQDRLAGETQYF
TRBJ2-4	TRBV7-2	CASSLEGAVKNIQYF
TRBJ2-7	TRBV12-3/TRBV12-4	CASSFFTPGGFEQYF
TRBJ2-5	TRBV7-3	CASSPRGLAQETQYF
TRBJ2-1	TRBV12-3/TRBV12-4	CASMDKGLAGNEQFF
TRBJ2-2	TRBV6-2/TRBV6-3	CASSYWTGGGTGELFF
TRBJ2-2	TRBV6-6	CASNPDTAWGELFF
TRBJ2-5	TRBV7-9	CASSLRLGGETQYF
TRBJ1-4	TRBV7-2	CASSSPLGGGNEKLFF
TRBJ2-3	TRBV7-2	CASSSPPGGVTNTDTQYF
TRBJ1-5	TRBV7-8	CASSLRGDNSNQPQHF
TRBJ2-7	TRBV7-2	CASSLDGRAPEQYF
TRBJ2-3	TRBV29-1	CSVDGRGNTDTQYF
TRBJ2-7	TRBV7-6	CASSLDGGEQYF
TRBJ2-1	TRBV6-2/TRBV6-3	CASSYSPGDGQFF
TRBJ1-2	TRBV11-2	CASSSHSSASNYGYTF
TRBJ1-1	TRBV28	CANSLGQMNTEAFF
TRBJ1-5	TRBV19	CASSTYGQGASNQPQHF
TRBJ2-1	TRBV6-2/TRBV6-3	CASNWDSYNEQFF
TRBJ2-7	TRBV7-2	CASSLENGLLNSYEQYF
TRBJ2-5	TRBV7-7	CASSPGARQETQYF
TRBJ1-5	TRBV6-1	CASSREGRSNQPQHF
TRBJ2-4	TRBV12-3/TRBV12-4	CASSPPGGGQYF
TRBJ2-1	TRBV7-2	CASSRGGATYNEQFF
TRBJ1-1	TRBV5-1	CASSSGRVNTEAFF
TRBJ2-6	TRBV7-2	CASSPTTNVLTF
TRBJ2-1	TRBV29-1	CSVENVYEQFF
TRBJ2-3	TRBV7-2	CASSGTVAVSFPDTQYF
TRBJ1-2	TRBV25-1	CASSVTGSNYGYTF
TRBJ1-1	TRBV12-3/TRBV12-4	CASSPRVKDTEAFF
TRBJ2-5	TRBV20-1	CSARDDGAGGSSTQYF
TRBJ2-5	TRBV7-2	CASSLGLKETQYF
TRBJ2-5	TRBV7-2	CASSPGGGGETQYF
TRBJ2-5	TRBV20-1	CSARPGQKETQYF
TRBJ2-3	TRBV12-3/TRBV12-4	CASSLFGSPTDTQYF
TRBJ1-6	TRBV10-3	CATREDRSSPLHF
TRBJ2-5	TRBV10-3	CAISRGQGGQETQYF
TRBJ1-5	TRBV6-2/TRBV6-3	CASRADNSRQPQHF
TRBJ1-1	TRBV6-5	CASSRQGPLGAFF
TRBJ1-5	TRBV6-2/TRBV6-3	CASRDTGGHHNQPQHF
TRBJ2-5	TRBV15	CATSRDLGETQYF
TRBJ2-7	TRBV6-6	CASSSGQGAREQYF
TRBJ2-2	TRBV4-3	CASSHGLAGAANTGELFF
TRBJ1-2	TRBV5-3	CASSLGNNYGYTF
TRBJ1-4	TRBV7-2	CASSSLEGGRGPNEKLFF
TRBJ2-5	TRBV7-2	CASSSLRGLETQYF
TRBJ1-1	TRBV19	CASSIGRASEAFF
TRBJ1-3	TRBV7-2	CASSLAGAPGNTIYF
TRBJ2-5	TRBV28	CASSLIKRGQTKETQYF
TRBJ1-5	TRBV6-2/TRBV6-3	CASTAGSGQPQHF